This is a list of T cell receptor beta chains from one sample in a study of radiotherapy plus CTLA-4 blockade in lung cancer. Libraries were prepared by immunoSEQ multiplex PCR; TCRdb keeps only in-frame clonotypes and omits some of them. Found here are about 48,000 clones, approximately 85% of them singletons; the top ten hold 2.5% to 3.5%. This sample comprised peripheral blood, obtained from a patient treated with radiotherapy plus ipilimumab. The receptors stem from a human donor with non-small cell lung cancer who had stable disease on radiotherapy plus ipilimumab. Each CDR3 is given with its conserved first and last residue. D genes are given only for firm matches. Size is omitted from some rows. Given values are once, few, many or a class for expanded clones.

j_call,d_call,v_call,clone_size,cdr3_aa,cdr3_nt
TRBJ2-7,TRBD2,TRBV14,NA,CASSQERFGRSYEQYF,TGTGCCAGCAGCCAAGAACGTTTCGGGAGGTCCTACGAGCAGTACTTC
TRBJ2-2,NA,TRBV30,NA,CAWSRGGAGELFF,TGTGCCTGGAGTAGGGGGGGCGCCGGGGAGCTGTTTTTT
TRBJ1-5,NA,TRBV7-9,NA,CASSLAGSQPQHF,TGTGCCAGCAGCTTAGCCGGGAGTCAGCCCCAGCATTTT
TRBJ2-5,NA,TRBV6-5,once,CASSYSGLPRETQYF,TGTGCCAGCAGTTACTCAGGACTACCACGGGAGACCCAGTACTTC
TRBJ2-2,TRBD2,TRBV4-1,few,CASSPRGRGNTGELFF,TGCGCCAGCAGCCCGCGAGGGAGGGGGAACACCGGGGAGCTGTTTTTT
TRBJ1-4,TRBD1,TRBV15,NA,CATSSGDRGDEKLFF,TGTGCCACCAGCAGTGGGGACAGGGGTGATGAAAAACTGTTTTTT
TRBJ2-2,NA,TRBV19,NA,CASSISAGELFF,TGTGCCAGTAGTATAAGCGCCGGGGAGCTGTTTTTT
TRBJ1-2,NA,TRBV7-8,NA,CASTSTGTPRGGTF,TGTGCCAGCACCTCCACCGGGACCCCCCGGGGAGGCACCTTC
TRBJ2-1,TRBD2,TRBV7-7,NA,CASSPFLTSGRASGQFF,TGTGCCAGCAGCCCTTTTCTGACTAGCGGGAGGGCCTCTGGGCAGTTCTTC
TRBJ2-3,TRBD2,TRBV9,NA,CASSGGTSGRHTDTQYF,TGTGCCAGCAGCGGCGGGACTAGCGGGCGACACACAGATACGCAGTATTTT
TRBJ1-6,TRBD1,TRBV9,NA,CASSPRTGATSPLHF,TGTGCCAGCAGCCCCCGGACAGGGGCGACTTCACCCCTCCACTTT
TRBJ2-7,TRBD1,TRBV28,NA,CASSLGDRGGDEQYF,TGTGCCAGCAGTTTGGGGGACAGGGGAGGCGACGAGCAGTACTTC
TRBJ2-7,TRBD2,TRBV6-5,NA,CASSRTSSYEQYF,TGTGCCAGCAGTCGGACTAGCTCCTACGAGCAGTACTTC
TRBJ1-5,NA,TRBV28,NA,CASSLVRGGGQPQHF,TGTGCCAGCAGTTTGGTGCGGGGAGGAGGGCAGCCCCAGCATTTT
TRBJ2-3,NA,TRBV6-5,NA,CASKSPYTDTQYF,TGTGCCAGCAAATCGCCCTACACAGATACGCAGTATTTT
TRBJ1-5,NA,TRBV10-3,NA,CAIRQGPNQPQHF,TGTGCCATCCGGCAGGGCCCCAATCAGCCCCAGCATTTT
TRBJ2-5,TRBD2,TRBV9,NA,CASSQASGGRETQYF,TGTGCCAGCAGCCAGGCTAGCGGGGGGAGGGAGACCCAGTACTTC
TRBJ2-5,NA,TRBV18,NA,CASSPKRAPGETQYF,TGTGCCAGCTCACCCAAGAGGGCTCCGGGAGAGACCCAGTACTTC
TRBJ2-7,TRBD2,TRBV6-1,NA,CASSDPGLAYEQYF,TGTGCCAGCAGTGATCCGGGACTAGCGTACGAGCAGTACTTC
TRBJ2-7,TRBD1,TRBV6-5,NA,CASKPRDRSSYEQYF,TGTGCCAGCAAGCCAAGGGACAGGAGCTCCTACGAGCAGTACTTC
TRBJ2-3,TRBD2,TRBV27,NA,CASSLGLAGEHSTDTQYF,TGTGCCAGCAGTTTAGGACTAGCGGGAGAGCATAGCACAGATACGCAGTATTTT
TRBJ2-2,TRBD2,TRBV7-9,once,CASSYSGTNTGELFF,TGTGCCAGCAGCTATAGCGGGACGAACACCGGGGAGCTGTTTTTT
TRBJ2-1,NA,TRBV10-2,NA,CASSVQGDEQFF,TGCGCCAGCAGTGTACAGGGCGATGAGCAGTTCTTC
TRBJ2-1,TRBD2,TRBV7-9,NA,CASSSEGTSRYNEQFF,TGTGCCAGCAGCTCCGAAGGGACTAGTAGATACAATGAGCAGTTCTTC
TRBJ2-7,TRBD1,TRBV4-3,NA,CASSQESGTVTHEQYF,TGCGCCAGCAGCCAAGAATCCGGGACAGTCACTCACGAGCAGTACTTC
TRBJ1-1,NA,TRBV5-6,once,CASSLERVNTEAFF,TGTGCCAGCAGCTTGGAGAGAGTGAACACTGAAGCTTTCTTT
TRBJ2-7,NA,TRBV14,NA,CASSLLPGGLYEQYF,TGTGCCAGCAGCCTCCTTCCGGGGGGCCTCTACGAGCAGTACTTC
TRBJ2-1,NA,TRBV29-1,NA,CSVDGSGQKSEQFF,TGCAGCGTCGATGGTTCAGGACAGAAGAGTGAGCAGTTCTTC
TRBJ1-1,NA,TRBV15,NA,CATSRGHLDTEAFF,TGTGCCACCAGCAGAGGACACTTGGACACTGAAGCTTTCTTT
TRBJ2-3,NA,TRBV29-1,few,CSGRGGTDTQYF,TGCAGCGGGCGCGGGGGCACAGATACGCAGTATTTT
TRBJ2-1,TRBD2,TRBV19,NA,CASSTVSGRAYEQFF,TGTGCCAGTAGTACTGTTAGCGGGAGGGCTTATGAGCAGTTCTTC
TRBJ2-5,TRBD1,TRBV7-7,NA,CASSPAGTGQETQYF,TGTGCCAGCAGCCCTGCCGGGACAGGGCAAGAGACCCAGTACTTC
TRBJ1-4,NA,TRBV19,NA,CASSIPSEEKLFF,TGTGCCAGTAGTATACCGTCGGAGGAAAAACTGTTTTTT
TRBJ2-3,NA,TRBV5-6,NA,CASSLSLKRDTQYF,TGTGCCAGCAGCCTGTCCCTCAAGCGGGATACGCAGTATTTT
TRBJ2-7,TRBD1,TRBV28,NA,CASSLRTGASISYEQYF,TGTGCCAGCAGTTTAAGGACAGGGGCTTCCATCTCCTACGAGCAGTACTTC
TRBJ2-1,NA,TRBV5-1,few,CASSLGAAYGSNEQFF,TGCGCCAGCAGCTTGGGGGCAGCCTACGGGAGCAATGAGCAGTTCTTC
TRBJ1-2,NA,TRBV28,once,CASSKRGDYGYTF,TGTGCCAGCAGTAAACGGGGAGACTATGGCTACACCTTC
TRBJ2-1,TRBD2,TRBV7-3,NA,CASSPLAGGYNEQFF,TGTGCCAGCAGCCCTCTAGCGGGAGGTTACAATGAGCAGTTCTTC
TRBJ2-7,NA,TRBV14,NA,CASSQDISPGYSYEQYF,TGTGCCAGCAGCCAAGATATCTCTCCAGGGTATTCCTACGAGCAGTACTTC
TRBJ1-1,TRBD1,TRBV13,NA,CASSPWTGTEAFF,TGTGCCAGCAGCCCTTGGACAGGCACTGAAGCTTTCTTT
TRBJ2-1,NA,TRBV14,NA,CASSLASYMSEQFF,TGTGCCAGCAGCCTGGCTAGTTACATGAGTGAGCAGTTCTTC
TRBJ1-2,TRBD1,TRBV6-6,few,CASSYLDRASGYTF,TGTGCCAGCAGTTACCTGGACAGGGCCTCAGGCTACACCTTC